This TCR beta chain was obtained from a study of cytomegalovirus exposure and HLA in healthy donors. Study-wide points: Analysis was carried out at a later point, and it linked a missense DCLRE1C variant to TCR beta V- and J-gene trimming. CMV serostatus was the sole immune exposure information available. Certain indistinguishable V segments, among them TRBV6-2 and TRBV6-3, were excluded. The investigators catalogued 150 or so TCR beta chains as cytomegalovirus-associated.

A multiplex PCR was run with 60 Vbeta primers and 13 Jbeta primers. Data came from immunoSEQ multiplex PCR; TCRdb stores just in-frame clones and leaves some out. The sample shows approximately 120,000 clones, about four fifths of them seen only once. Trimming took off 4 bases at V and 0 bases at J, with 16 bases between the two ends. CDR1 and CDR2 (germline): LNHDA, SQIVND (reference sequence). The CDR3 sequence is 17 residues long. Of note for this clone: Its antigen is unknown.

Sequences were obtained from PBMCs. The chain employs TRBV19 and TRBJ1-5, with a tentative D call TRBD1 (5 bases). The receptor was isolated from a woman aged 55-69 years in good health and CMV-seropositive. This chain's CDR3 is CASSTRDSTYSNQPQHF. CDR3 nucleotides: TGTGCCAGTAGTACCCGAGACAGTACTTATAGCAATCAGCCCCAGCATTTT.